This T cell receptor (beta chain) was captured in a study of memory CD4+ T cells and cytomegalovirus serostatus. V lost 5 bases to trimming and J lost 1 base, with 8 bases between them. Germline V gene lookup returns CDR1 SGHTA and CDR2 FQGTGA. This CDR3 contains 13 residues. Single viable CD3+CD4+CD8-CD45RO+ cells were sorted as the memory CD4+ T cells. Repertoires were generated with immunoSEQ multiplex PCR, while TCRdb's copy carries only in-frame clones and drops some. The table has 30,000 to 45,000 clones, 70% to 80% seen once; the top ten hold around 5.2%. The chain is built from TRBV7-3 and TRBJ1-1; D unresolved. This TCR was recovered from an adult in good health and CMV-seropositive. Sequenced material: memory CD4+ T cells from blood. CDR3 nucleotides: TGTGCCAGCAGCCTCCATACGAACACTGAAGCTTTCTTT. Translating it yields CASSLHTNTEAFF. The full variable domain, with the rest looked up from reference TRBV7-3 and TRBJ1-1, is GAGVSQTPSNKVTEKGKYVELRCDPISGHTALYWYRQSLGQGPEFLIYFQGTGAADDSGLPNDRFFAVRPEGSVSTLKIQRTERGDSAVYLCASSLHTNTEAFFGQGTRLTVV.